A single sample gave rise to the 30 T cell receptor beta chains below, sequenced in a study of Tregs in tolerant kidney transplant recipients. Sequencing used immunoSEQ multiplex PCR; TCRdb keeps in-frame clones, though not all of them. In the table there are nearly 15,000 clones, about 80% of which are singletons. The specimen was Tregs from blood, collected before the transplant. The receptors originated from a human donor who received a combined kidney and bone marrow transplant.

V is TRBV30 and J is TRBJ2-2; 10 nucleotides agree with TRBD2. The CDR3 loop spans 14 amino acids. The germline CDR1 and CDR2 sequences are GTSNPN and SVGIG (reference sequence). J lost 4 bases, V lost 3 bases, and 2 bases had no gene match. The CDR3: CAWRGTSATGELFF. For the CDR3, the DNA is TGTGCCTGGAGGGGGACTAGCGCCACCGGGGAGCTGTTTTTT. The full variable domain, rest sourced from reference TRBV30 and TRBJ2-2, is SQTIHQWPATLVQPVGSPLSLECTVEGTSNPNLYWYRQAAGRGLQLLFYSVGIGQISSEVPQNLSASRPQDRQFILSSKKLLLSDSGFYLCAWRGTSATGELFFGEGSRLTVL.

In its sample, this clone was seen once. V gene TRBV7-2 combines with J gene TRBJ1-2, with TRBD1 matching over 7 bases. Germline V gives CDR1 SGHTA, CDR2 FQGNSA. This CDR3 comprises 15 residues. After removal of 5 bases from V and 2 bases from J, the junction contained 8 bases not matched to a gene. Here the CDR3 reads CASSGYRGINYGYTF. The CDR3 bases are TGTGCCAGCAGCGGGTACAGGGGAATCAACTATGGCTACACCTTC.

This rearrangement joins TRBV29-1 to TRBJ2-3; D may be TRBD1 (6 bases). The CDR3 is 14 residues long. Per the germline V gene, CDR1 is SQVTM and CDR2 is ANQGSEA. Trimming left V 4 bases short and J 2 bases short, with 13 bases between. CDR3 DNA: TGCAGCGTTGTTCCGACAGGCCTCACAGATACGCAGTATTTT. Translation: CSVVPTGLTDTQYF.

The chain has TRBV5-1 and TRBJ1-3; D not certain. Deletions cut 1 base from V and 0 bases from J, with 11 bases between. This CDR3 is built from 16 residues. Germline V gene data show CDR1 as SGHRS and CDR2 as YFSETQ. CDR3 loop: CASSLKTAGSGNTIYF. CDR3 nucleotide sequence: TGCGCCAGCAGCTTGAAAACAGCCGGCTCTGGAAACACCATATATTTT.

The rearrangement joins TRBV2 to TRBJ1-2; a possible D gene is TRBD1 (5 bases). Trimming took off 6 bases at V and 4 bases at J, with 12 bases between the two ends. The CDR3 is 13 amino acids. The germline gives CDR1 SNHLY, CDR2 FYNNEI. The CDR3 here is CASRRQTFYGYTF. The CDR3 DNA sequence: TGTGCCAGCAGGCGACAGACCTTCTATGGCTACACCTTC.

This chain links TRBV5-1 with TRBJ2-2; 9 nucleotides agree with TRBD2. The CDR3 spans 18 residues. The trim removed 0 bases at V and 6 bases at J, leaving 12 bases unmatched. CDR1 is SGHRS and CDR2 is YFSETQ in the germline V gene. The CDR3 sequence: CASSLAGGRGGAPGELFF. The CDR3 DNA reads as TGCGCCAGCAGCTTGGCCGGAGGGCGCGGGGGGGCCCCCGGGGAGCTGTTTTTT.

This clone was observed a few times. The chain couples TRBV10-1 to TRBJ1-5; no firm D call. V was cut by 3 bases and J by 4 bases, with 7 bases left in between. The CDR3 consists of 13 residues. CDR1 WNHNN and CDR2 SYGVQD come from the germline V gene (reference sequence). In DNA, the CDR3 is TGCGCCAGCAGTGATACTCTTAATCAGCCCCAGCATTTT. Protein: CASSDTLNQPQHF.

The CDR3 spells CASSKLDYEQYF. In DNA, the CDR3 is TGTGCCAGCAGTAAACTAGATTACGAGCAGTACTTC. The rearrangement joins TRBV28 to TRBJ2-7; a weak D match, TRBD2 (5 bases). Germline CDR1 MDHEN, CDR2 SYDVKM. CDR3 size: 12 residues. V lost 5 bases and J 4 bases, leaving 9 bases between the germline ends.

This rearrangement joins TRBV5-1 to TRBJ2-5, with D tentatively TRBD1 (5 bases). CDR3 length: 16 residues. Germline-derived CDR1 and CDR2 are SGHRS and YFSETQ. With 0 bases removed from V and 5 bases from J, the gap between germline ends came to 17 bases. CDR3 sequence: CASSLAVKQVPETQYF. The DNA for the CDR3 is TGCGCCAGCAGCTTGGCCGTAAAACAGGTTCCGGAGACCCAGTACTTC.

The rearrangement links TRBV7-2 to TRBJ1-1; D is possibly TRBD1 (6 bases). Germline values: CDR1 SGHTA, CDR2 FQGNSA. V was shortened by 5 bases and J by 2 bases, with 15 bases between the two germline ends. The CDR3 loop spans 15 amino acids. The CDR3 region is CASSLVQGTNTEAFF. DNA of the CDR3: TGTGCCAGCAGCCTAGTACAGGGTACTAACACTGAAGCTTTCTTT.

This chain connects TRBV2 to TRBJ1-2; no clear D. With 6 bases removed from V and 0 bases from J, the gap between germline ends came to 8 bases. The CDR3 is 13 residues long. In germline, CDR1 is SNHLY, CDR2 FYNNEI. The CDR3 loop is CASRQVANYGYTF. The DNA for the CDR3 is TGTGCCAGCAGGCAGGTTGCTAACTATGGCTACACCTTC.

The V call is TRBV27, the J call TRBJ2-5, with a possible D match to TRBD1 (6 bases). This CDR3 has 13 amino acids. The germline CDR1 and CDR2 sequences are MNHEY and SMNVEV (reference sequence). V lost 1 base and J lost 5, with 8 bases in between. The CDR3 DNA follows: TGTGCCAGCAGTTTATACAGGGCGGAGACCCAGTACTTC. This translates into CASSLYRAETQYF.

The V gene is TRBV5-1, the J gene TRBJ1-1; D gene ambiguous. This CDR3 is 14 amino acids long. The germline gives CDR1 SGHRS, CDR2 YFSETQ. The V end lost 0 bases, the J end lost 6 bases, and 12 bases lay between the germline ends. The CDR3 sequence: CASSLGPGFAEAFF. As DNA, the CDR3 is TGCGCCAGCAGCTTGGGTCCGGGTTTCGCTGAAGCTTTCTTT.

In DNA form, the CDR3 reads TGTGCCATCATCGGGACAGGGGGCCGGGGCTACACCTTC. Translating it yields CAIIGTGGRGYTF. The J gene is TRBJ1-2, the V gene TRBV10-3, with 12 bases matching TRBD1. This CDR3 spans 13 amino acids. Germline V gene sequence: CDR1 ENHRY, CDR2 SYGVKD. V lost 7 bases to trimming and J lost 8 bases; unmatched junction nucleotides: 5.

The chain has TRBV5-1 and TRBJ2-1; TRBD1 matches 8 bases. This CDR3 has 14 amino acids. From germline, CDR1 is SGHRS and CDR2 YFSETQ. Losses at the gene ends were 3 bases for V and 4 bases for J; bases not matched to a gene: 3. The CDR3 is CASSSGQDYNEQFF. The CDR3 DNA follows: TGCGCCAGCAGCTCGGGACAGGATTACAATGAGCAGTTCTTC. Looking up the rest from reference TRBV5-1 and TRBJ2-1 gives the full variable domain: KAGVTQTPRYLIKTRGQQVTLSCSPISGHRSVSWYQQTPGQGLQFLFEYFSETQRNKGNFPGRFSGRQFSNSRSEMNVSTLELGDSALYLCASSSGQDYNEQFFGPGTRLTVL.

The J gene is TRBJ2-2, the V gene TRBV4-1; TRBD2 matches at 10 bases. This CDR3 is 16 amino acids long. Per the germline V gene, CDR1 is MGHRA and CDR2 is YSYEKL. V shed 0 bases, J shed 6 bases, and the junction held 4 bases outside the gene matches. The DNA for the CDR3 is TGCGCCAGCAGCCAAGAAAGCGGGAGGGGCGCCGGGGAGCTGTTTTTT. Its protein product is CASSQESGRGAGELFF.

This chain connects TRBV5-1 to TRBJ2-7; D gene uncertain. Germline CDR1 SGHRS, CDR2 YFSETQ. V gave up 0 bases and J gave up 6 bases, with 13 bases separating them. This CDR3 is built from 14 residues. CDR3 sequence (DNA): TGCGCCAGCAGCTTGGACGGTGTAACTGGCGAGCAGTACTTC. Translation: CASSLDGVTGEQYF.

The chain carries TRBV29-1 and TRBJ2-5, with TRBD1 matching over 10 bases. V gave up 7 bases and J gave up 5 bases; unmatched junction bases: 13. This CDR3 region has 15 residues. Germline V gene lookup returns CDR1 SQVTM and CDR2 ANQGSEA. The CDR3 loop is CSGLRGQGTPETQYF. The CDR3 coding sequence is TGCAGCGGCCTCAGGGGACAGGGGACGCCGGAGACCCAGTACTTC.

The chain links TRBV5-1 to TRBJ2-2; D may be TRBD1 (6 bases). The CDR3 loop spans 13 amino acids. Germline V gene sequence: CDR1 SGHRS, CDR2 YFSETQ. Trimming shortened V by 2 bases and J by 6 bases, and 8 bases separated the two germline ends. CDR3 residues: CASSFRGAGELFF. The CDR3, as DNA: TGCGCCAGCAGCTTCAGGGGCGCCGGGGAGCTGTTTTTT.

V usage is TRBV28 and J usage is TRBJ2-2; 7 bases agree with TRBD1. There are 15 residues in the CDR3. The ends lost 6 bases at V and 4 bases at J; junction bases unmatched: 8. Germline lookup yields CDR1 MDHEN and CDR2 SYDVKM. The CDR3: CASSRTGATTGELFF. In DNA form, the CDR3 reads TGTGCCAGCAGCCGTACAGGGGCCACCACCGGGGAGCTGTTTTTT.

The chain employs TRBV2 and TRBJ2-2; 10 bases are a match to TRBD2. This CDR3 region has 17 residues. The junction had 11 bases not matched to a gene; V was cut back by 5 bases and J by 5 bases. Germline V gene sequence: CDR1 SNHLY, CDR2 FYNNEI. CDR3 amino acids: CASSSSGRAGKTGELFF. CDR3 bases: TGTGCCAGCAGTTCGAGCGGGAGGGCCGGAAAGACCGGGGAGCTGTTTTTT.

The V and J genes are TRBV6-6 and TRBJ1-2; TRBD1 is a possible D gene (5 bases). This CDR3 has 15 amino acids. Trimming left V 6 bases short and J 3 bases short, with 17 bases between. Germline V gene lookup returns CDR1 MNHNY and CDR2 SVGAGI (reference sequence). CDR3 DNA: TGTGCCAGCAGGAACACAGGCCAAACTTACTATGGCTACACCTTC. Its translation: CASRNTGQTYYGYTF.

This clone has just a few counts. The rearrangement links TRBV2 to TRBJ2-3; D possibly corresponds to TRBD1 (6 bases). V was trimmed by 7 bases and J by 0 bases, leaving 11 bases between them. Germline CDR1 and CDR2: SNHLY and FYNNEI. CDR3 length: 14 residues. DNA of the CDR3: TGTGCCAGCACAGGGGTATCTAGCACAGATACGCAGTATTTT. Amino acid sequence: CASTGVSSTDTQYF.

This clone was seen just once. The chain has TRBV25-1 and TRBJ2-3; 8 bases are a match to TRBD2. This CDR3 is built from 14 residues. Germline values: CDR1 MGHDK, CDR2 SYGVNS. Trimming removed 5 bases from V and 6 bases from J; junction bases left unmatched: 7. The CDR3 protein is CASSYGLARDTQYF. In DNA, the CDR3 is TGTGCCAGCAGTTACGGACTAGCTCGGGATACGCAGTATTTT. The full variable domain, completed using reference TRBV25-1 and TRBJ2-3, is EADIYQTPRYLVIGTGKKITLECSQTMGHDKMYWYQQDPGMELHLIHYSYGVNSTEKGDLSSESTVSRIRTEHFPLTLESARPSHTSQYLCASSYGLARDTQYFGPGTRLTVL.

A few counts support this clone. The genes are TRBV10-1 and TRBJ2-7; 12 bases are shared with TRBD1. CDR1 and CDR2 (germline): WNHNN, SYGVQD (reference sequence). V lost 7 bases and J lost 5; bases outside the gene matches: 6. This CDR3 contains 14 residues. This CDR3 reads CASNPGTGGDEQYF. The DNA for the CDR3 is TGCGCCAGCAATCCCGGGACAGGGGGCGACGAGCAGTACTTC.

The V call is TRBV10-1, the J call TRBJ2-3, with TRBD2 matching over 8 bases. The trim removed 1 base at V and 4 bases at J, leaving 10 bases unmatched. Germline V gene data show CDR1 as WNHNN and CDR2 as SYGVQD (reference sequence). The CDR3 has 17 amino acids. The CDR3 bases are TGCGCCAGCAGTGAGTACGGGACTAGAAGGTTATCAGATACGCAGTATTTT. This gives the protein CASSEYGTRRLSDTQYF.

This clone was observed a single time. The gene calls are TRBV9 and TRBJ1-4, with 10 bases matching TRBD1. Germline values: CDR1 SGDLS, CDR2 YYNGEE. V lost 3 bases, J lost 4 bases, and 9 bases stayed unmatched. CDR3 size: 17 residues. The CDR3 DNA sequence: TGTGCCAGCAGCGGCTGGGACAGGGGTATTGGTAATGAAAAACTGTTTTTT. Amino acid sequence: CASSGWDRGIGNEKLFF.

J is TRBJ2-1 and V is TRBV2; 9 positions agree with TRBD2. The V segment lost 4 bases and the J segment 0 bases; nucleotides outside the gene matches: 10. In germline, CDR1 is SNHLY, CDR2 FYNNEI. The CDR3 runs 18 residues. In DNA, the CDR3 is TGTGCCAGCAGTGGTCCCACTAGCGGGTACAGCTCCTACAATGAGCAGTTCTTC. As protein: CASSGPTSGYSSYNEQFF.

This sequence joins TRBV12-2 and TRBJ2-5; the D segment call TRBD2 is taken from the table without a DNA check. TRBV12-2 is labeled a pseudogene. This CDR3 has 16 residues. The CDR3 DNA reads as TGTGCAAGTCGCTTATACGCTGGGGGGTACTCGGAGACCCAGTACTTC. It specifies CASRLYAGGYSETQYF.

This clone occurred a few times. The rearrangement uses TRBV18 and TRBJ1-2; 7 positions match TRBD1. Per the germline V gene, CDR1 is KGHSH and CDR2 is LQKENI. Germline trimming cut 1 base from V and 6 bases from J; bases unmatched to any gene: 2. The CDR3 is made up of 13 amino acids. CDR3 bases: TGTGCCAGCTCACCACGGCAGGGGGATGGCTACACCTTC. Its protein product is CASSPRQGDGYTF.